This entry lists 9 T cell receptor beta chains sequenced from one sample in a study of OX40 agonist ivuxolimab in advanced cancers. Profiled with immunoSEQ multiplex PCR; TCRdb holds only in-frame clones, not every one. The sample includes roughly 76,000 clones, roughly 88% of them seen just once. The specimen comprised CD4+ or CD8+ T cells sorted from blood, sampled in a trial of the OX40 agonist ivuxolimab. These receptors were obtained from an adult with an advanced solid tumor such as melanoma, head and neck, liver or kidney cancer.

The V gene is TRBV18, the J gene TRBJ2-4, with D maybe TRBD2 (6 bases). V was pared by 2 bases and J by 3 bases, with 14 bases between. The CDR3 is made up of 16 amino acids. Germline V gene sequence: CDR1 KGHSH, CDR2 LQKENI. As DNA, the CDR3 is TGTGCCAGCTCACCAGACGGGGGTTTGGTCAAAAACATTCAGTACTTC. Amino acids: CASSPDGGLVKNIQYF.

The rearrangement uses TRBV19 and TRBJ1-5; 7 bases agree with TRBD1. Germline CDR1 reads LNHDA; CDR2 reads SQIVND (reference sequence). The CDR3 consists of 13 residues. Unmatched junction bases numbered 6, after V lost 7 bases and J lost 6 bases. The CDR3 DNA reads as TGTGCCAGTAACAGGAACAGGGGTCAGCCCCAGCATTTT. This gives the protein CASNRNRGQPQHF. The full variable domain, in which reference TRBV19 and TRBJ1-5 provide the parts outside the CDR3, is DGGITQSPKYLFRKEGQNVTLSCEQNLNHDAMYWYRQDPGQGLRLIYYSQIVNDFQKGDIAEGYSVSREKKESFPLTVTSAQKNPTAFYLCASNRNRGQPQHFGDGTRLSIL.

V and J are TRBV4-3 and TRBJ2-5; D uncertain. V lost 4 bases, J lost 5 bases, and 11 bases lay in between. The CDR3 is 13 amino acids. Germline CDR1 LGHNA, CDR2 YSLEER. CDR3 in amino acids: CASSRLRWETQYF. CDR3 coding DNA: TGCGCCAGCAGCCGCCTACGGTGGGAGACCCAGTACTTC.

CDR3: CASSPRRGWYYGYTF. The CDR3 DNA sequence: TGTGCCAGTAGTCCTCGGCGAGGGTGGTATTATGGCTACACCTTC. This sequence joins TRBV19 and TRBJ1-2; D remains unclear. Germline CDR1 reads LNHDA; CDR2 reads SQIVND (reference sequence). V was shortened by 5 bases and J by 5 bases, with 18 bases between the two germline ends. The CDR3 sequence is 15 residues long.

The rearrangement links TRBV7-9 to TRBJ1-4; D uncertain. V shed 1 base and J shed 7 bases, with 10 bases lying between them. The germline V gene encodes CDR1 SEHNR and CDR2 FQNEAQ (reference sequence). CDR3 length: 14 residues. The CDR3 reads CASSLVGAGEKLFF. Here the CDR3 DNA reads TGTGCCAGCAGCTTAGTAGGCGCGGGTGAAAAACTGTTTTTT.

J is TRBJ2-1 and V is TRBV6-1; TRBD2 aligns across 11 bases. V was pared by 6 bases and J by 5 bases, with 6 bases of the junction left unmatched. CDR1 is MNHNS, CDR2 SASEGT, per germline. This CDR3 spans 15 amino acids. CDR3 coding DNA: TGTGCCAGCAGCCGAGGGACTAGCGGTCACAATGAGCAGTTCTTC. Translating gives CASSRGTSGHNEQFF.

The rearrangement links TRBV5-6 to TRBJ2-4, with TRBD1 matching over 7 bases. The CDR3 length is 14 residues. Germline V gene lookup returns CDR1 SGHDT and CDR2 YYEEEE. The V gene end was trimmed by 4 bases and the J gene end by 6 bases; junction bases not matched to a gene: 7. The CDR3 is CASSEGQTLNIQYF. Written as DNA, the CDR3 is TGTGCCAGCAGCGAGGGACAGACTTTAAACATTCAGTACTTC. The full variable domain, in which reference TRBV5-6 and TRBJ2-4 provide the parts outside the CDR3, is DAGVTQSPTHLIKTRGQQVTLRCSPKSGHDTVSWYQQALGQGPQFIFQYYEEEERQRGNFPDRFSGHQFPNYSSELNVNALLLGDSALYLCASSEGQTLNIQYFGAGTRLSVL.

This sequence joins TRBV27 and TRBJ2-1; D is possibly TRBD2 (6 bases). Germline CDR1 is MNHEY and CDR2 is SMNVEV (reference sequence). This CDR3 is 16 amino acids long. The CDR3 protein is CALKLNCGAPYNEQFF. The DNA for the CDR3 is TGTGCTCTCAAGTTGAACTGCGGGGCCCCGTACAATGAGCAGTTCTTC.

The rearrangement joins TRBV6-5 to TRBJ1-1, with TRBD1 as a possible D gene (5 bases). Germline loops: CDR1 MNHEY, CDR2 SVGAGI. CDR3 length: 14 residues. Trimming cost V 0 bases and J 6 bases, with 11 bases left between them. CDR3 amino acids: CASSYSRVLAEAFF. CDR3 DNA: TGTGCCAGCAGTTACTCCAGGGTTTTGGCTGAAGCTTTCTTT.